This T cell receptor beta chain was recorded in a study of T cell changes during pregnancy in multiple sclerosis. Using immunoSEQ multiplex PCR, the repertoire was profiled, and TCRdb retains in-frame clones only, with some absent. The top ten clones hold around 0.7% of a sample with 70,000 or so clones, around 92% of them seen once. V lost 3 bases, J lost 5 bases, and 7 bases stayed unmatched. CDR3 length: 15 residues. Looked up from germline, CDR1 is SGDLS and CDR2 is YYNGEE. This TCR derives from a female donor in good health, enrolled as a control in a pregnancy study. The sample was peripheral blood, taken in the third trimester of pregnancy. The V gene is TRBV9, the J gene TRBJ2-1, with 8 bases aligning to TRBD2. CDR3 sequence (DNA): TGTGCCAGCAGCGCAAGCGGGAGATCTGACAATGAGCAGTTCTTC. Its protein is CASSASGRSDNEQFF.